This T cell receptor (beta chain) was captured in a study of T cell responses to AZD1222 COVID-19 vaccine. This table comes from immunoSEQ multiplex PCR, and its TCRdb copy is limited to in-frame clones, with some not included. The sample lists approximately 100,000 clones, around 89% seen once, with around a sixth in the top ten. V shed 3 bases and J 9 bases; nucleotides not matched to a gene: 2. Germline V gene lookup returns CDR1 MNHNS and CDR2 SASEGT. This CDR3 is built from 13 residues. Overall study results and limits: Repertoire collection took place solely once the T cell response had peaked. Donors were largely white British and mainly female; clonal diversity was possibly underestimated. There were vaccine-associated CD4 TCRs across spike, dominant at 160-218 and 743-854.

Regarding this clone: Its target is unknown. Likely a read error: the CDR3 ends without its conserved phenylalanine or tryptophan.

This sequence was found in an adult in good health. The chain links TRBV6-1 to TRBJ1-6, with 7 bases matching TRBD1. This specimen consisted of peripheral blood, obtained on day 0 of AZD1222 vaccination. This CDR3 is CASSDGDSSPLHL. DNA for the CDR3: TGTGCCAGCAGTGATGGGGACAGTTCACCCCTCCACCTT.